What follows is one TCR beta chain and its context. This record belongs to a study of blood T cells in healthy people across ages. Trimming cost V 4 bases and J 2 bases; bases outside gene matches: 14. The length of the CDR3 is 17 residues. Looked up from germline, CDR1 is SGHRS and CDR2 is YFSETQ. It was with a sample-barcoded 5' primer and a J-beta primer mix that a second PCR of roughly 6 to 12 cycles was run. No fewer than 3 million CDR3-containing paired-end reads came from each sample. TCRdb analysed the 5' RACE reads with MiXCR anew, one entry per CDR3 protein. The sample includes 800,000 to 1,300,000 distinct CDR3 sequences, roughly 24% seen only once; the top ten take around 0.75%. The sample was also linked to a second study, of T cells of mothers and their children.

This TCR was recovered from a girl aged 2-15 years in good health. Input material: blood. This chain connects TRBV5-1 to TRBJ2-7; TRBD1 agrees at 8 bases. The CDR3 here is CASSPGQGKVGTYEQYF. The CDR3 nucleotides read TGCGCCAGCAGCCCAGGACAGGGTAAGGTGGGGACCTACGAGCAGTACTTC.